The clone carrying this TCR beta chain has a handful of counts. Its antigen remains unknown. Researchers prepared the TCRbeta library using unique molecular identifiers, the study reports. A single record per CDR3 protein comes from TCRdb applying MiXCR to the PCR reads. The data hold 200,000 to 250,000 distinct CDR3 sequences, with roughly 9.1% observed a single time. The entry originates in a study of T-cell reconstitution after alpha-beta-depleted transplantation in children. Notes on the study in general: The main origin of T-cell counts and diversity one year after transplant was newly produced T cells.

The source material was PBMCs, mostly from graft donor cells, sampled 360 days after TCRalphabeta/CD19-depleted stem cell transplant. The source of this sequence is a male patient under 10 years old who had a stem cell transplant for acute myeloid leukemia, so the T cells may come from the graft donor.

In DNA form, the CDR3 reads TGCAGCGTTAGGGGACAGAACCAAGAGACCCAGTACTTC. Translating gives CSVRGQNQETQYF. The chain joins TRBV29-1 to TRBJ2-5, with 7 bases lining up with TRBD1. Germline trimming cut 5 bases from V and 0 bases from J; bases unmatched to any gene: 3. CDR3 size: 13 residues. Germline V gives CDR1 SQVTM, CDR2 ANQGSEA.